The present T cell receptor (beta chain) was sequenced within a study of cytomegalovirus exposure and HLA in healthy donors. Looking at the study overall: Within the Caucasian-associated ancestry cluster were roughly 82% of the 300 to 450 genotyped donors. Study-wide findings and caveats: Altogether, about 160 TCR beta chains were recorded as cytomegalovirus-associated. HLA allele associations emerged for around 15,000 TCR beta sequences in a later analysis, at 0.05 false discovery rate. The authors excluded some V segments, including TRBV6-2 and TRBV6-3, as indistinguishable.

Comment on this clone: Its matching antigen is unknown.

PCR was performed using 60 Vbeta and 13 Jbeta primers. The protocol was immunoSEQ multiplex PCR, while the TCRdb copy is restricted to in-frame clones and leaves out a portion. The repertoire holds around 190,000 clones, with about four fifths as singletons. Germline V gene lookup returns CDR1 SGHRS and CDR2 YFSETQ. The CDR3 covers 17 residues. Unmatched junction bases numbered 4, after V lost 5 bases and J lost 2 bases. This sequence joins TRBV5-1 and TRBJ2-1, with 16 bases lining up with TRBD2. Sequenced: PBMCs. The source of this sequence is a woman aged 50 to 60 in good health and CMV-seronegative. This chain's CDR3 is CASSSGLAGGPYNEQFF. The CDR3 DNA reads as TGCGCCAGCAGTTCGGGACTAGCGGGAGGGCCCTACAATGAGCAGTTCTTC.